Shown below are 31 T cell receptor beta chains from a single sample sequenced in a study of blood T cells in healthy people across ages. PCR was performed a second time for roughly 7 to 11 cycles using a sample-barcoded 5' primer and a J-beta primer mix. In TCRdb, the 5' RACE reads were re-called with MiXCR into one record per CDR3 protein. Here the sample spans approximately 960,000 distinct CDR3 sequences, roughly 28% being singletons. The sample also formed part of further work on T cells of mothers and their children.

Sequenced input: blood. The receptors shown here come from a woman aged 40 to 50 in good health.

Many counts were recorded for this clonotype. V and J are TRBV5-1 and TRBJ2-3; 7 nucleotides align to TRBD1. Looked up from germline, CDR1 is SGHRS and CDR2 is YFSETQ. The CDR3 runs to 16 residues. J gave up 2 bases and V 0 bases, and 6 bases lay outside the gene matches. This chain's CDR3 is CASSLGQGRSTDTQYF. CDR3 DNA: TGCGCCAGCAGCTTGGGACAGGGAAGATCCACAGATACGCAGTATTTT.

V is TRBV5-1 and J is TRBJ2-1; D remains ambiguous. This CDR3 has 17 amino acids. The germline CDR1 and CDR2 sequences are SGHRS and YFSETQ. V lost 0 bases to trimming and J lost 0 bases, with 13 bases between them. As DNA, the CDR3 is TGCGCCAGCAGCTTGGTGGGGTGGGGATTCTCCTACAATGAGCAGTTCTTC. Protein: CASSLVGWGFSYNEQFF.

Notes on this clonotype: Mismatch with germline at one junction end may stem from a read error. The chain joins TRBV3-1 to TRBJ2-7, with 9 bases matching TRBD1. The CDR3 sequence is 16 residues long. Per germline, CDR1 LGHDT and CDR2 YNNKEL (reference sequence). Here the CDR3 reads CASSTRNRDRAYEQYF. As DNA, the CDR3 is TGCGCCAGCAGCACCCGAAACCGGGACAGGGCCTACGAGCAGTACTTC.

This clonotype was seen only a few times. The CDR3 reads CASSGSRDRVGRTEAFF. CDR3 sequence (DNA): TGTGCCAGCAGCGGGTCCCGGGACAGGGTAGGTCGCACTGAAGCTTTCTTT. The rearrangement uses TRBV7-6 and TRBJ1-1; TRBD1 agrees at 9 bases. The CDR3 runs 17 residues. Germline-derived CDR1 and CDR2 are SGHVS and FNYEAQ. The ends lost 5 bases at V and 4 bases at J; junction bases unmatched: 14.

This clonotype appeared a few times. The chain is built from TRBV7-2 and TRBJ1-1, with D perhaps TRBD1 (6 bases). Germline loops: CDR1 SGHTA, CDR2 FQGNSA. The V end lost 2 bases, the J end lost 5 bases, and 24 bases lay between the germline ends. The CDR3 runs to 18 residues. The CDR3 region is CASSLLGFFGGRGTEAFF. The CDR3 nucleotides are TGTGCCAGCAGCTTATTAGGGTTTTTCGGGGGGCGAGGGACTGAAGCTTTCTTT.

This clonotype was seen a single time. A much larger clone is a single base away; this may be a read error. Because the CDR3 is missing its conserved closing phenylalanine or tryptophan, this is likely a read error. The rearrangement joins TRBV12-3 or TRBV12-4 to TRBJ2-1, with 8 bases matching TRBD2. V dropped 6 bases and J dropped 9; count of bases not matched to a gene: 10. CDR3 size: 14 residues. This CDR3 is CASRPGLEGGEQFL. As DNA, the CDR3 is TGTGCCAGCAGACCGGGACTAGAGGGAGGTGAGCAGTTCTTA.

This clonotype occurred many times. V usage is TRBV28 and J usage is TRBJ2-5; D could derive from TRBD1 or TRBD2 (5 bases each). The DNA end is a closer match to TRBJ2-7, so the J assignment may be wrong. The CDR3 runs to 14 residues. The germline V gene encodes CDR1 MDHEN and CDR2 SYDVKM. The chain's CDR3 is CASSPYARDHEQYF. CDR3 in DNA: TGTGCCAGCAGTCCATACGCCAGGGACCACGAGCAGTACTTC.

CDR3 sequence: CASTIEGEIQPQHF. The CDR3 region has the DNA TGTGCCAGCACGATCGAAGGGGAAATTCAGCCCCAGCATTTT. The rearrangement links TRBV12-3 or TRBV12-4 to TRBJ1-5; D perhaps matches TRBD1 (5 bases). The CDR3 is made up of 14 amino acids. V dropped 7 bases and J dropped 6 bases, with 16 bases sitting between them.

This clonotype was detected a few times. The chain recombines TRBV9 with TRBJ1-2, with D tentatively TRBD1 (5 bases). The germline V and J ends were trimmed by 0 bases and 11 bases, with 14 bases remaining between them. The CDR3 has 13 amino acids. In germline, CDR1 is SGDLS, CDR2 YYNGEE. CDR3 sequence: CASSVDGDGGYTF. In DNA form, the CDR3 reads TGTGCCAGCAGCGTAGACGGGGACGGTGGGTACACCTTC. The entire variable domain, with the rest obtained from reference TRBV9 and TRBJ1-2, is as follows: DSGVTQTPKHLITATGQRVTLRCSPRSGDLSVYWYQQSLDQGLQFLIQYYNGEERAKGNILERFSAQQFPDLHSELNLSSLELGDSALYFCASSVDGDGGYTFGSGTRLTVV.

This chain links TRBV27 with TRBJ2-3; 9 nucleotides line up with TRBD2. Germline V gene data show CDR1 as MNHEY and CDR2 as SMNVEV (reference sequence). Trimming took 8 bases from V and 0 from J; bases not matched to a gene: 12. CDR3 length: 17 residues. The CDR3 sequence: CASGKPKTSGSTDTQYF. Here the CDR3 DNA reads TGTGCCAGCGGAAAACCAAAGACTAGCGGAAGCACAGATACGCAGTATTTT.

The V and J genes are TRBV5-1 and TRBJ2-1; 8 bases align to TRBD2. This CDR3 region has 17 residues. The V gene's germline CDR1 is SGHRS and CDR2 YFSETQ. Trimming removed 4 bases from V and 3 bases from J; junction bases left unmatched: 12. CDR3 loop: CASSPKVTGGFYNEQFF. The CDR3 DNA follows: TGCGCCAGCAGCCCAAAGGTAACGGGAGGGTTCTACAATGAGCAGTTCTTC.

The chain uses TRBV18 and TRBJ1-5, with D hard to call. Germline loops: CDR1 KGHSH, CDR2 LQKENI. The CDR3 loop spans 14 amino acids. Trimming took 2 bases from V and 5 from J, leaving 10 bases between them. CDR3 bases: TGTGCCAGCTCACCAGGGCGGTTGGATCAGCCCCAGCATTTT. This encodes CASSPGRLDQPQHF.

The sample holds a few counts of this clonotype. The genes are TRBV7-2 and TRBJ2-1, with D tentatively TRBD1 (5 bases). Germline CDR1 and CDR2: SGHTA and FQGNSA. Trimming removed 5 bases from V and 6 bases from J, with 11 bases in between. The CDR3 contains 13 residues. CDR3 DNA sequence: TGTGCCAGCAGCCCCCTTCAGGGCAATGAGCAGTTCTTC. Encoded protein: CASSPLQGNEQFF.

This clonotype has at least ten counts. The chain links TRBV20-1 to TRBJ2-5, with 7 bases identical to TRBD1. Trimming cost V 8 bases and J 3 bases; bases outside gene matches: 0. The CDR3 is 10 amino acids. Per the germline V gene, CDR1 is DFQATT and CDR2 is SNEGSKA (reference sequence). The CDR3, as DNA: TGCAGTACAGGGGAAGAGACCCAGTACTTC. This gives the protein CSTGEETQYF.

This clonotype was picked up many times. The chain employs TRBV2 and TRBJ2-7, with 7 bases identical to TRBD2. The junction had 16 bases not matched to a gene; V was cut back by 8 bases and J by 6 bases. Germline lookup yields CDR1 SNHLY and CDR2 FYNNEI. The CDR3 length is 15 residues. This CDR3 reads CASAQGLNVDREQYF. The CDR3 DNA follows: TGTGCCAGCGCCCAGGGACTAAATGTGGATCGCGAGCAGTACTTC.

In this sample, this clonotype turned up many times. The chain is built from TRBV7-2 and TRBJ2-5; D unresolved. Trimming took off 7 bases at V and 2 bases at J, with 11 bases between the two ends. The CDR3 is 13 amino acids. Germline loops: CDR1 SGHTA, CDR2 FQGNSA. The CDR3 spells CASMSYGQETQYF. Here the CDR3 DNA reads TGTGCCAGCATGTCGTACGGGCAAGAGACCCAGTACTTC.

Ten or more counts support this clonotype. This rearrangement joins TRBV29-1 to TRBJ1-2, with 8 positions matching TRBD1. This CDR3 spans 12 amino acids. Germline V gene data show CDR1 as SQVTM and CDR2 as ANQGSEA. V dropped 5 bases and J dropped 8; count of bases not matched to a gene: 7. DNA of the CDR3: TGCAGCGTTCCGGACAGGGCTTGGGGCTACACCTTC. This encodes CSVPDRAWGYTF.

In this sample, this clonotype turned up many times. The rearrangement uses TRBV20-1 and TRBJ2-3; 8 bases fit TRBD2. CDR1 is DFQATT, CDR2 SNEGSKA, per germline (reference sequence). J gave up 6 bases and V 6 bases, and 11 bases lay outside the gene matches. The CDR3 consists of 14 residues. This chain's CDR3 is CSAQRTSTGDTQYF. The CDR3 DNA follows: TGCAGTGCGCAACGGACTAGCACCGGGGATACGCAGTATTTT.

CDR3 region: CASSQEAAGGSNYEQYF. The DNA of the CDR3 is TGCGCCAGCAGCCAAGAGGCAGCGGGAGGATCGAACTACGAGCAGTACTTC. This rearrangement joins TRBV4-1 to TRBJ2-7, with TRBD2 identical over 9 bases. J gave up 3 bases and V 0 bases, and 9 bases lay outside the gene matches. Per germline, CDR1 MGHRA and CDR2 YSYEKL. The CDR3 has 17 amino acids.

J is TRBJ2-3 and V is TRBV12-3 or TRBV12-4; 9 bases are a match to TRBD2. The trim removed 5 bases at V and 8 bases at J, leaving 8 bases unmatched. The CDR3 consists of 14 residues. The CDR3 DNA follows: TGTGCCAGCAGTGAGGGACTAGCAAGCGCTACGCAGTATTTT. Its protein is CASSEGLASATQYF.

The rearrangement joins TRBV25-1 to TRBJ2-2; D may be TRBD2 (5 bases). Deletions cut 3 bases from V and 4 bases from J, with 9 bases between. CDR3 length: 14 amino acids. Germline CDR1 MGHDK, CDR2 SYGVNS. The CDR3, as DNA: TGTGCCAGCAGTGAGTCGGGGTCCACCGGGGAGCTGTTTTTT. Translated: CASSESGSTGELFF.

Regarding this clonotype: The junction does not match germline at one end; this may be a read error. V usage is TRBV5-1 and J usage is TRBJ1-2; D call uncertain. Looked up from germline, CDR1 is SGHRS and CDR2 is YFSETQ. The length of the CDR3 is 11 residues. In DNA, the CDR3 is TGCGCCAGCAGAGAAACCTATGGCCACACCTTC. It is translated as CASRETYGHTF.

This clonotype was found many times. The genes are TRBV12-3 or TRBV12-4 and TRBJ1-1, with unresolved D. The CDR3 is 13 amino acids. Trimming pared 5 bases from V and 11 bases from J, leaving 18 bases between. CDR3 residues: CASSTSVRQVAFF. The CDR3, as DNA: TGTGCCAGCAGTACCTCCGTCAGGCAGGTCGCTTTCTTT.

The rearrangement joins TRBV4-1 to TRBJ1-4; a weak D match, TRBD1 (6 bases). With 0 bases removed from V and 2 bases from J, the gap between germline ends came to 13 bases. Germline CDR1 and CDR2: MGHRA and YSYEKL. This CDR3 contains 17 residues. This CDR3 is CASSQESRGRTNEKLFF. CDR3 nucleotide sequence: TGCGCCAGCAGCCAAGAATCCAGGGGAAGGACTAATGAAAAACTGTTTTTT.

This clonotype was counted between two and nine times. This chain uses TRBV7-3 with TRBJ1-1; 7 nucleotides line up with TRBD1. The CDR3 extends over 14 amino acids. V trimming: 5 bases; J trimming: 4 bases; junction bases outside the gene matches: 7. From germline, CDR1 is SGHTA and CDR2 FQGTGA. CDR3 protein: CASSPQGGATEAFF. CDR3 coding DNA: TGTGCCAGCAGCCCCCAGGGGGGTGCCACTGAAGCTTTCTTT.

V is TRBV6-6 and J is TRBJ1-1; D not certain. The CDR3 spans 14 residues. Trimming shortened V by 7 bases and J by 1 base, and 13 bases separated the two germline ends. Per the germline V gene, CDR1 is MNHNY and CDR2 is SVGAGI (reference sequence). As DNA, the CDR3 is TGTGCCAGCACGGATGGACGCAGGAACACTGAAGCTTTCTTT. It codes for CASTDGRRNTEAFF.

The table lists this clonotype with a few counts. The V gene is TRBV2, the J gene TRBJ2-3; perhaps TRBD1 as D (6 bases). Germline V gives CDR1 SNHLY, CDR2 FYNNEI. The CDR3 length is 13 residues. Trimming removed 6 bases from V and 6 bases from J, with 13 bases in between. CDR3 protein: CASSELDSDTQYF. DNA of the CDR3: TGTGCCAGCAGCGAGCTGGACAGCGATACGCAGTATTTT. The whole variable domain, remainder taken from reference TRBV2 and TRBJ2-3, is EPEVTQTPSHQVTQMGQEVILRCVPISNHLYFYWYRQILGQKVEFLVSFYNNEISEKSEIFDDQFSVERPDGSNFTLKIRSTKLEDSAMYFCASSELDSDTQYFGPGTRLTVL.

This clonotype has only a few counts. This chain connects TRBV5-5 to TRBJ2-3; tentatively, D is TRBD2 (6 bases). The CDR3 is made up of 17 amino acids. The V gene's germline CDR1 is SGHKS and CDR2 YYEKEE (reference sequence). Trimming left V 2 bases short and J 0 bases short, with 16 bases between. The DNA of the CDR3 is TGTGCCAGCAGCTTCTATGACGGGGGTTGGAGCACAGATACGCAGTATTTT. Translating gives CASSFYDGGWSTDTQYF.

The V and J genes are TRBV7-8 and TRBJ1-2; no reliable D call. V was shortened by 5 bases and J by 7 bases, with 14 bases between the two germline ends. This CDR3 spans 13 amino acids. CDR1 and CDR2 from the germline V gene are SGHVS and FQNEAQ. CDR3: CASSLRTTAGYTF. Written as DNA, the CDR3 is TGTGCCAGCAGCCTGAGAACGACGGCTGGCTACACCTTC. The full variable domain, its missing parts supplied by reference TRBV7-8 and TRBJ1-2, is GAGVSQSPRYKVAKRGQDVALRCDPISGHVSLFWYQQALGQGPEFLTYFQNEAQLDKSGLPSDRFFAERPEGSVSTLKIQRTQQEDSAVYLCASSLRTTAGYTFGSGTRLTVV.

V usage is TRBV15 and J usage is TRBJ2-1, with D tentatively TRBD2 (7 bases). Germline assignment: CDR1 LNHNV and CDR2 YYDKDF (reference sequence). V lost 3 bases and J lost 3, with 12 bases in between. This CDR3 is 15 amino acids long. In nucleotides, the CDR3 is TGTGCCACCAGCAGGTCGAGGGGGGGCTACAATGAGCAGTTCTTC. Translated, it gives CATSRSRGGYNEQFF.

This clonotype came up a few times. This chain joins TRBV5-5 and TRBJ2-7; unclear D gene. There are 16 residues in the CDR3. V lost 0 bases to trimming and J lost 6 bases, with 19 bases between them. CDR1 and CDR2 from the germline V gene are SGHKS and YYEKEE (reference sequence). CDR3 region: CASSLEYMARTSEQYF. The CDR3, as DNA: TGTGCCAGCAGCTTGGAATACATGGCCCGAACTTCCGAGCAGTACTTC.